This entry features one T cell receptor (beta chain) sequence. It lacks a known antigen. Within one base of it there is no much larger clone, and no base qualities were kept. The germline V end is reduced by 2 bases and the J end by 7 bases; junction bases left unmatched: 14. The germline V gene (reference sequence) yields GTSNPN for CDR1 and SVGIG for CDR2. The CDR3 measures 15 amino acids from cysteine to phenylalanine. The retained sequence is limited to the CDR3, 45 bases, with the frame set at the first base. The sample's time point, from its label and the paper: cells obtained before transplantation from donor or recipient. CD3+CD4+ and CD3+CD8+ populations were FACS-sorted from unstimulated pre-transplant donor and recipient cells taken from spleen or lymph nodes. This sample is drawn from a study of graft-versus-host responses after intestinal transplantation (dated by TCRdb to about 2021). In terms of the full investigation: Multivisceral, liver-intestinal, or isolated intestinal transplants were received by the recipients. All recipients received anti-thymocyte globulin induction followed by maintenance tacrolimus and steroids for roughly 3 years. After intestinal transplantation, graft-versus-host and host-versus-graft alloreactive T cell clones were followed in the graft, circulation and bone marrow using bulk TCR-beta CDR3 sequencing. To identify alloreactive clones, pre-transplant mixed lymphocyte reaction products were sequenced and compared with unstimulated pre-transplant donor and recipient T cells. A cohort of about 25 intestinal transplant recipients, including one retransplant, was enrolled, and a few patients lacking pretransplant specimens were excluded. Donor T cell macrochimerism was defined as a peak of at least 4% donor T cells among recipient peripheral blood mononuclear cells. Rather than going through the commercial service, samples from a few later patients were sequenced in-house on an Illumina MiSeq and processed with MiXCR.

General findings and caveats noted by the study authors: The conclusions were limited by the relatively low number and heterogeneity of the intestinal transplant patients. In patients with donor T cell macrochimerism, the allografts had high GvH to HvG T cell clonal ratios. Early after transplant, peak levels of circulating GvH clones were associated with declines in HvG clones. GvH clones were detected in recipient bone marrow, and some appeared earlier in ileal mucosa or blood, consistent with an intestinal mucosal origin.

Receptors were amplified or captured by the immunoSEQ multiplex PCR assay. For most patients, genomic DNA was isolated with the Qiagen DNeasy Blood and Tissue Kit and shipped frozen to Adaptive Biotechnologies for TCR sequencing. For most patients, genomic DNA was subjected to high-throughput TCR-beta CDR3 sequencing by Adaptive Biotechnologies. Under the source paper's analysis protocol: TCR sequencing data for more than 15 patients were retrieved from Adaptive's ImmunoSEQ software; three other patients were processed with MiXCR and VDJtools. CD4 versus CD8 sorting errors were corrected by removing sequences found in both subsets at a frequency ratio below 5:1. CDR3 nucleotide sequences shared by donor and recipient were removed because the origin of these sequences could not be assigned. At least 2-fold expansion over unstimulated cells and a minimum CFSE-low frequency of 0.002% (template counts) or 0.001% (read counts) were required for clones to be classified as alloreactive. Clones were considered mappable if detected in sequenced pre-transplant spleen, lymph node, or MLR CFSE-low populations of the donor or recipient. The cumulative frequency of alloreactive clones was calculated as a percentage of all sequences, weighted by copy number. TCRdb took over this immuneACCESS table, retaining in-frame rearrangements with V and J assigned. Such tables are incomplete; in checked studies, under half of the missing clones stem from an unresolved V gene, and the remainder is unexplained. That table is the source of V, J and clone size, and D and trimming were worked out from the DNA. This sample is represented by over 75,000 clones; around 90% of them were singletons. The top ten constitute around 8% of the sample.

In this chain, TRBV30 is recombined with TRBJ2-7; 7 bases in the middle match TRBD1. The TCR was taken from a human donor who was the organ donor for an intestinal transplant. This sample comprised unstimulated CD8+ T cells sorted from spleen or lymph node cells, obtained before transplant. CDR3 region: CAWSPPTGYASEQYF. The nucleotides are TGTGCCTGGAGTCCCCCGACAGGGTATGCTTCTGAGCAGTACTTC.